A single T cell receptor (beta chain) is shown here with its context. This clone appeared a few times. What this receptor recognizes is not known. The record has no base qualities; no much larger clone is one base away. Library creation used PCR. The instrument given in TCRdb is Illumina HiSeq 4000. The TCR beta-chain CDR3 region of each patient was profiled by high-throughput sequencing. The study's processing was this. The researchers built a classifier to tell apart papillary thyroid cancer patients with distant metastasis, based on CDR3 differences among clinicopathological groups. The Shannon index was used to assess repertoire diversity, and the Morisita-Horn index was used to assess tumor-blood repertoire similarity. TCRdb reprocessed the public reads (quality trimming at Q25 with fastp, clone calling with MiXCR) and kept in-frame beta chains. These V and J calls derive from TCRdb rather than the authors' analysis. For this sample there are tens of thousands of clones; under 25% appear just once. Over 3% of the sample goes to the ten largest clones.

The entry originates in a study of metastatic and nonmetastatic thyroid tumors (dated by TCRdb to 2018 to 2021). General notes on the study: Repertoires were compared across peripheral blood and tumor or nodule tissue samples from malignant and benign thyroid patients.

General conclusions and limits of the study: In both blood and tumor samples, malignant tumors were reported to have significantly higher TCR beta diversity than benign nodules.

The germline ends are 19 bases apart after V is trimmed by 9 bases and J by 2 bases. The CDR3 sequence holds 15 residues, the cysteine and phenylalanine included. Just CDR3 DNA is preserved here, 45 bases in frame from base 1. Looking up the germline V gene yields CDR1 MDHEN and CDR2 SYDVKM. Before undergoing thyroid surgery, none of the patients had been given any kind of treatment. Using T-cell receptor beta sequencing, the researchers looked back retrospectively at clinical samples from patients, gathered between about 2011 and 2018. The specimen was blood. This TCR came from a male donor with papillary thyroid cancer or a benign thyroid nodule (not recorded which). Some clones in this sample may be carry-over from other donors' samples. Recombination linked TRBV28 to TRBJ1-2, with the D segment identity uncertain. The CDR3 protein is CASSRTVPSNYGYTF. Read as DNA, the sequence is TGTGCCAGTAGTCGGACGGTCCCTTCCAACTATGGCTACACCTTC.